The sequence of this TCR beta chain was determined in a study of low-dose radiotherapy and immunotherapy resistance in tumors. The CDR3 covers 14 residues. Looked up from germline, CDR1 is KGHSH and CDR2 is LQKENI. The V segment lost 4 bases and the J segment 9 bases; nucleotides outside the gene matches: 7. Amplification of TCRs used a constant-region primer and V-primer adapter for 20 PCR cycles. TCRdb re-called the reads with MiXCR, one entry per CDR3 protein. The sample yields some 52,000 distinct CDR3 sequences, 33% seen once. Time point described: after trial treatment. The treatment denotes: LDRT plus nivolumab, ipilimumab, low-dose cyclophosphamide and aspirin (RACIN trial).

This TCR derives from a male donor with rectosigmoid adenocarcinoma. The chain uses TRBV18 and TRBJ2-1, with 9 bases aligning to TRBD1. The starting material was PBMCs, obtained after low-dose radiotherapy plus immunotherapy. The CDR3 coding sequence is TGTGCCAGCTCACGGACAGGGGATGGTGGTGAGCAGTTCTTC. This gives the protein CASSRTGDGGEQFF.